These 23 T cell receptor beta chains were sequenced from one sample in a study of T-cell memory formation after mild COVID-19. TCRdb analysed the 5' RACE reads with MiXCR anew, one entry per CDR3 protein. The sample consists of about 120,000 distinct CDR3 sequences, approximately 15% of them appearing once. The sequencing input was PBMCs or a T cell subset sorted from them (not recorded which). These receptors were taken from an adult woman who had mild COVID-19 (a few samples of this study predate the infection). Cell type and time point are not known.

The rearrangement uses TRBV5-1 and TRBJ1-2, with D unclear. V lost 4 bases and J lost 6, with 16 bases in between. Germline CDR1 reads SGHRS; CDR2 reads YFSETQ. The CDR3 length is 14 residues. CDR3 loop: CASSTGSGVDGYTF. The CDR3 bases are TGCGCCAGCAGCACCGGCTCAGGAGTCGATGGCTACACCTTC.

Ten or more counts support this clonotype. This chain uses TRBV7-2 with TRBJ2-3; D gene uncertain. Germline values: CDR1 SGHTA, CDR2 FQGNSA. Trimming removed 1 base from V and 2 bases from J, with 13 bases in between. This CDR3 region has 16 residues. This CDR3 is CASSLDSPYHTDTQYF. The CDR3, as DNA: TGTGCCAGCAGCTTAGATTCCCCCTACCACACAGATACGCAGTATTTT.

V is TRBV4-1 and J is TRBJ2-1; 11 bases are a match to TRBD2. Germline V gives CDR1 MGHRA, CDR2 YSYEKL. Trimming removed 3 bases from V and 5 bases from J; junction bases left unmatched: 3. The length of the CDR3 is 15 residues. The CDR3 DNA reads as TGCGCCAGCAGCCACGGGGGACTAGCGGACAATGAGCAGTTCTTC. Protein sequence: CASSHGGLADNEQFF.

This clonotype came up a few times. CDR3 sequence: CASSPPTGQETQYF. The CDR3 bases are TGTGCCAGCTCACCACCCACGGGGCAAGAGACCCAGTACTTC. This sequence joins TRBV18 and TRBJ2-5; TRBD2 is a possible D gene (5 bases). CDR3 length: 14 residues. Germline lookup yields CDR1 KGHSH and CDR2 LQKENI. Trimming pared 0 bases from V and 2 bases from J, leaving 7 bases between.

The chain recombines TRBV12-3 or TRBV12-4 with TRBJ1-5; 7 bases fit TRBD1. CDR3 length equals 14 residues. V trimming: 6 bases; J trimming: 3 bases; junction bases outside the gene matches: 5. The CDR3 is CASRKTGVNQPQHF. The CDR3 DNA reads TGTGCCAGCAGAAAAACAGGGGTCAATCAGCCCCAGCATTTT.

The rearrangement uses TRBV29-1 and TRBJ2-7, with TRBD1 matching over 7 bases. The CDR3 sequence is 13 residues long. Trimming cost V 5 bases and J 2 bases; bases outside gene matches: 6. The germline V gene has CDR1 SQVTM and CDR2 ANQGSEA. CDR3 protein: CSVIRQGTYEQYF. The CDR3 coding sequence is TGCAGCGTTATACGACAGGGAACCTACGAGCAGTACTTC.

The chain uses TRBV6-6 and TRBJ2-7; the match to TRBD2 covers 7 bases. This CDR3 comprises 14 residues. Germline values: CDR1 MNHNY, CDR2 SVGAGI (reference sequence). V was clipped by 8 bases and J by 3 bases; unmatched bases: 10. CDR3 in amino acids: CASCSLAQVYEQYF. The CDR3 bases are TGTGCCAGCTGCTCACTAGCGCAAGTCTACGAGCAGTACTTC.

The V and J genes are TRBV6-5 and TRBJ2-5; TRBD1 matches 8 bases. The length of the CDR3 is 16 residues. The germline gives CDR1 MNHEY, CDR2 SVGAGI. V gave up 0 bases and J gave up 1 base; unmatched junction bases: 4. As DNA, the CDR3 is TGTGCCAGCAGTTACTCGGACAGGGAGGCCCAAGAGACCCAGTACTTC. Its translation is CASSYSDREAQETQYF.

The rearrangement uses TRBV12-3 or TRBV12-4 and TRBJ1-2, with a possible D match to TRBD1 (6 bases). V lost 5 bases and J 3 bases, leaving 16 bases between the germline ends. The CDR3 runs to 15 residues. CDR3: CASSLDSGWDYGYTF. In DNA form, the CDR3 reads TGTGCCAGCAGTCTGGACAGCGGGTGGGACTATGGCTACACCTTC.

This clonotype was observed a handful of times. V usage is TRBV5-6 and J usage is TRBJ1-1, with D unclear. This CDR3 spans 13 amino acids. Germline-derived CDR1 and CDR2 are SGHDT and YYEEEE. V dropped 2 bases and J dropped 6 bases, with 11 bases sitting between them. The CDR3 DNA reads as TGTGCCAGCAGCTTACGACGGACGGCTGAAGCTTTCTTT. Protein: CASSLRRTAEAFF.

The chain employs TRBV20-1 and TRBJ2-1, with a possible D match to TRBD2 (6 bases). Trimming left V 3 bases short and J 6 bases short, with 15 bases between. The CDR3 spans 14 residues. Germline assignment: CDR1 DFQATT and CDR2 SNEGSKA (reference sequence). CDR3 coding DNA: TGCAGTGCTAGTCACGGGAGAGGGAGCAATGAGCAGTTCTTC. This translates into CSASHGRGSNEQFF.

The chain has TRBV27 and TRBJ2-3; 7 bases match TRBD2. The CDR3 contains 16 residues. V trimming: 5 bases; J trimming: 4 bases; junction bases outside the gene matches: 12. Germline CDR1 MNHEY, CDR2 SMNVEV (reference sequence). CDR3 DNA sequence: TGTGCCAGCAGTCTCCAGACCGGGGCGGGAGCAGATACGCAGTATTTT. Residues: CASSLQTGAGADTQYF.

The V call is TRBV20-1, the J call TRBJ1-2, with D maybe TRBD1 (5 bases). The CDR3 covers 13 residues. Germline V CDR1 and CDR2: DFQATT, SNEGSKA (reference sequence). The V gene lost 4 bases and the J gene lost 2 bases, with 11 bases spanning the gap. CDR3: CSAMGQGNYGYTF. CDR3 DNA sequence: TGCAGTGCTATGGGTCAGGGCAACTATGGCTACACCTTC.

This chain connects TRBV5-1 to TRBJ2-2; D unresolved. With 3 bases removed from V and 7 bases from J, the gap between germline ends came to 7 bases. CDR1 SGHRS and CDR2 YFSETQ come from the germline V gene. The CDR3 runs to 12 residues. The DNA for the CDR3 is TGCGCCAGCAGCTCGACGTACGGGGAGCTGTTTTTT. Its protein product is CASSSTYGELFF.

A few counts support this clonotype. The chain is built from TRBV7-3 and TRBJ2-3; 7 bases line up with TRBD2. Trimming took 3 bases from V and 5 from J; bases not matched to a gene: 8. CDR1 and CDR2 from the germline V gene are SGHTA and FQGTGA. This CDR3 has 15 amino acids. CDR3 sequence: CASSLLGGREDTQYF. In nucleotides, the CDR3 is TGTGCCAGCAGCTTGTTGGGAGGGAGGGAAGATACGCAGTATTTT.

This clonotype was seen a few times. In DNA, the CDR3 is TGTGCCAGCAGCCAGGGACTAGCGGGGGGCAAACGAAGCACAGATACGCAGTATTTT. Translation: CASSQGLAGGKRSTDTQYF. The chain couples TRBV3-1 to TRBJ2-3; 15 nucleotides align to TRBD2. Germline CDR1 LGHDT, CDR2 YNNKEL (reference sequence). V gave up 3 bases and J gave up 0 bases; unmatched junction bases: 7. The CDR3 covers 19 residues.

This clonotype was seen only a few times. J is TRBJ1-2 and V is TRBV3-1; D not resolved. V was pared by 2 bases and J by 0 bases, with 13 bases between. The CDR3 has 16 amino acids. In germline, CDR1 is LGHDT, CDR2 YNNKEL (reference sequence). The CDR3, as DNA: TGTGCCAGCAGCCAACAAGGCTCGGAGGCTAACTATGGCTACACCTTC. It yields the protein CASSQQGSEANYGYTF. Combining the CDR3 with reference TRBV3-1 and TRBJ1-2 gives the whole variable domain DTAVSQTPKYLVTQMGNDKSIKCEQNLGHDTMYWYKQDSKKFLKIMFSYNNKELIINETVPNRFSPKSPDKAHLNLHINSLELGDSAVYFCASSQQGSEANYGYTFGSGTRLTVV.

A few counts support this clonotype. The J gene is TRBJ1-5, the V gene TRBV6-2 or TRBV6-3, with no clear D. Germline lookup yields CDR1 MNHEY and CDR2 SVGEGT. CDR3 length: 15 amino acids. Between the trimmed V and J ends, which lost 5 bases and 2 bases, there was a span of 13 bases. The CDR3, as DNA: TGTGCCAGCAGTCCGCCGGGGAGGGGCAATCAGCCCCAGCATTTT. It translates to CASSPPGRGNQPQHF.

There are a few counts of this clonotype. V and J are TRBV12-3 or TRBV12-4 and TRBJ2-7; 9 nucleotides line up with TRBD1. The CDR3 is 15 residues long. The ends lost 4 bases at V and 9 bases at J; junction bases unmatched: 13. The CDR3 loop reads CASSWGPGQGIVQYF. The CDR3 region has the DNA TGTGCCAGCAGTTGGGGGCCGGGACAGGGTATCGTGCAGTACTTC.

Only a few counts were recorded for this clonotype. The CDR3 sequence is CASSPGLAGSRTDTQYF. The CDR3 nucleotides are TGTGCCAGCTCACCAGGACTAGCGGGGAGTCGCACAGATACGCAGTATTTT. The rearrangement links TRBV18 to TRBJ2-3; 12 bases match TRBD2. CDR1 and CDR2 from the germline V gene are KGHSH and LQKENI. Germline trimming cut 2 bases from V and 1 base from J; bases unmatched to any gene: 4. The CDR3 is 17 residues long.

This clonotype has ten or more counts. CDR3 residues: CASSQDRAGDVPYEQYF. CDR3 nucleotide sequence: TGCGCCAGCAGCCAAGATCGAGCGGGAGATGTACCCTACGAGCAGTACTTC. The chain carries TRBV4-3 and TRBJ2-7, with 8 nucleotides matching TRBD2. Germline loops: CDR1 LGHNA, CDR2 YSLEER. The CDR3 runs 17 residues. Trimming cost V 0 bases and J 2 bases; bases outside gene matches: 9.

This clonotype was observed a few times. The chain joins TRBV7-9 to TRBJ2-1; D perhaps matches TRBD2 (6 bases). There are 14 residues in the CDR3. Germline assignment: CDR1 SEHNR and CDR2 FQNEAQ (reference sequence). V was trimmed by 2 bases and J by 9 bases, leaving 14 bases between them. The CDR3 region has the DNA TGTGCCAGCAGCTTACGCCTAGGCGGGGCTGAGCAGTTCTTC. Translation: CASSLRLGGAEQFF. Based on the CDR3 plus reference TRBV7-9 and TRBJ2-1, the full variable domain is DTGVSQNPRHKITKRGQNVTFRCDPISEHNRLYWYRQTLGQGPEFLTYFQNEAQLEKSRLLSDRFSAERPKGSFSTLEIQRTEQGDSAMYLCASSLRLGGAEQFFGPGTRLTVL.

The V gene is TRBV12-3 or TRBV12-4, the J gene TRBJ1-1, with 7 bases matching TRBD1. This CDR3 region has 15 residues. V was pared by 8 bases and J by 4 bases, with 13 bases of the junction left unmatched. The CDR3 loop reads CASSVEGGVGTEAFF. The DNA of the CDR3 is TGTGCCAGCTCCGTTGAAGGGGGCGTCGGCACTGAAGCTTTCTTT.